The rows below give T cell receptor beta chains drawn from one sample of a study of blood T cells in healthy people across ages. TCRdb passed the 5' RACE reads through MiXCR, listing each CDR3 protein once. The sample shows nearly 800,000 distinct CDR3 sequences, more than 55% of them seen only once. Sequenced input: blood. These receptor sequences come from a man in his forties in good health. The CDR3 runs from the conserved cysteine through the conserved F or W. A D gene is named only where the DNA matches it firmly. A clone size is listed for some rows: how often the clone was seen (once, few, many), or a class if it is expanded.

d_call: -
j_call: TRBJ1-1
v_call: TRBV5-1
clone_size: -
cdr3_aa: CASSSHLGTEAFF
cdr3_nt: TGCGCCAGCAGCTCACACTTGGGCACTGAAGCTTTCTTT

d_call: -
j_call: TRBJ2-1
v_call: TRBV27
clone_size: few
cdr3_aa: CASSSREVSFNEQFF
cdr3_nt: TGTGCCAGCAGTTCCCGAGAGGTTTCGTTCAATGAGCAGTTCTTC

d_call: TRBD1
j_call: TRBJ1-2
v_call: TRBV7-2
clone_size: few
cdr3_aa: CASSLPGTGVGYTF
cdr3_nt: TGTGCCAGCAGCTTACCTGGGACAGGGGTTGGCTACACCTTC

d_call: -
j_call: TRBJ2-7
v_call: TRBV14
clone_size: few
cdr3_aa: CASSPQGLGYEQYF
cdr3_nt: TGTGCCAGCAGCCCACAGGGTCTCGGGTACGAGCAGTACTTC

d_call: -
j_call: TRBJ1-6
v_call: TRBV30
clone_size: -
cdr3_aa: CAGSVLSPLHF
cdr3_nt: TGTGCCGGGAGTGTACTTTCACCCCTCCACTTT

d_call: -
j_call: TRBJ2-7
v_call: TRBV19
clone_size: -
cdr3_aa: CASSTGGWSPYEQYF
cdr3_nt: TGTGCCAGTAGTACCGGAGGGTGGTCCCCCTACGAGCAGTACTTC

d_call: -
j_call: TRBJ2-3
v_call: TRBV3-1
clone_size: once
cdr3_aa: CASSQSIADTQYF
cdr3_nt: TGTGCCAGCAGCCAAAGTATCGCAGATACGCAGTATTTT

d_call: TRBD2
j_call: TRBJ2-5
v_call: TRBV3-1
clone_size: -
cdr3_aa: CASSPLAGDLQETQYF
cdr3_nt: TGTGCCAGCAGCCCACTAGCGGGGGACCTCCAAGAGACCCAGTACTTC

d_call: -
j_call: TRBJ2-1
v_call: TRBV28
clone_size: -
cdr3_aa: CACNDGSGRNLNEQFF
cdr3_nt: TGTGCCTGCAATGACGGTTCGGGACGCAACCTCAATGAGCAGTTCTTC

d_call: -
j_call: TRBJ1-1
v_call: TRBV20-1
clone_size: -
cdr3_aa: CSATRPNTEAFF
cdr3_nt: TGCAGTGCTACCAGGCCGAACACTGAAGCTTTCTTT

d_call: TRBD1
j_call: TRBJ1-2
v_call: TRBV2
clone_size: -
cdr3_aa: CASSRTGEVGGYTF
cdr3_nt: TGTGCCAGCAGCAGGACAGGGGAAGTTGGTGGCTACACCTTC

d_call: -
j_call: TRBJ1-1
v_call: TRBV20-1
clone_size: -
cdr3_aa: CSARDLLGGPNTEAFF
cdr3_nt: TGCAGTGCTAGAGATCTCTTAGGGGGACCTAACACTGAAGCTTTCTTT

d_call: TRBD1
j_call: TRBJ2-3
v_call: TRBV12-3/TRBV12-4
clone_size: few
cdr3_aa: CASSSFLTQTTGPTDTQYF
cdr3_nt: TGTGCCAGCAGTTCCTTCCTCACACAAACGACAGGGCCCACAGATACGCAGTATTTT

d_call: -
j_call: TRBJ2-7
v_call: TRBV28
clone_size: -
cdr3_aa: CASSRPAIDNSYEQYF
cdr3_nt: TGTGCCAGCAGTCGACCAGCGATCGACAACTCCTACGAGCAGTACTTC

d_call: TRBD1
j_call: TRBJ2-3
v_call: TRBV20-1
clone_size: -
cdr3_aa: CSATGTGPTDTQYF
cdr3_nt: TGCAGTGCTACCGGGACAGGGCCCACAGATACGCAGTATTTT

d_call: -
j_call: TRBJ2-4
v_call: TRBV12-3/TRBV12-4
clone_size: few
cdr3_aa: CASSLAPRGSENIQYF
cdr3_nt: TGTGCCAGCAGTTTAGCGCCCAGGGGTTCGGAAAACATTCAGTACTTC

d_call: TRBD2
j_call: TRBJ2-1
v_call: TRBV5-1
clone_size: few
cdr3_aa: CASSPASGTYNEQFF
cdr3_nt: TGCGCCAGCAGCCCCGCTAGCGGGACCTACAATGAGCAGTTCTTC

d_call: -
j_call: TRBJ2-7
v_call: TRBV14
clone_size: few
cdr3_aa: CASSQGEYEQYF
cdr3_nt: TGTGCCAGCAGCCAAGGCGAATACGAGCAGTACTTC

d_call: TRBD1
j_call: TRBJ1-6
v_call: TRBV7-8
clone_size: -
cdr3_aa: CASNTDRVGSPLHF
cdr3_nt: TGTGCCAGCAACACAGACAGGGTCGGCTCACCCCTCCACTTT

d_call: TRBD1
j_call: TRBJ1-2
v_call: TRBV27
clone_size: -
cdr3_aa: CASSVDRAGGYGYTF
cdr3_nt: TGTGCCAGCAGTGTAGACAGGGCGGGCGGCTATGGCTACACCTTC

d_call: -
j_call: TRBJ2-1
v_call: TRBV7-9
clone_size: -
cdr3_aa: CASSLVVSEQFF
cdr3_nt: TGTGCCAGCAGCTTGGTAGTCTCGGAGCAGTTCTTC

d_call: -
j_call: TRBJ1-1
v_call: TRBV18
clone_size: -
cdr3_aa: CASSPVVGGEAFF
cdr3_nt: TGTGCCAGCTCACCAGTGGTCGGTGGTGAAGCTTTCTTT

d_call: -
j_call: TRBJ2-7
v_call: TRBV3-1
clone_size: -
cdr3_aa: CASSLSRDPFYEQYF
cdr3_nt: TGTGCCAGCAGCTTGTCCCGGGACCCTTTCTACGAGCAGTACTTC

d_call: -
j_call: TRBJ2-7
v_call: TRBV15
clone_size: few
cdr3_aa: CATSFGVPYEQYF
cdr3_nt: TGTGCCACCAGTTTTGGGGTACCCTACGAGCAGTACTTC

d_call: -
j_call: TRBJ2-1
v_call: TRBV29-1
clone_size: -
cdr3_aa: CSVEDYRSSYNEQFF
cdr3_nt: TGCAGCGTTGAAGATTACAGGTCGTCCTACAATGAGCAGTTCTTC

d_call: TRBD2
j_call: TRBJ2-3
v_call: TRBV20-1
clone_size: -
cdr3_aa: CSAQRAGVADTQYF
cdr3_nt: TGCAGTGCCCAAAGGGCGGGAGTGGCAGATACGCAGTATTTT

d_call: -
j_call: TRBJ2-3
v_call: TRBV4-1
clone_size: once
cdr3_aa: CASSHGGSTDTQYF
cdr3_nt: TGCGCCAGCAGCCACGGGGGTAGCACAGATACGCAGTATTTT

d_call: -
j_call: TRBJ1-4
v_call: TRBV6-6
clone_size: few
cdr3_aa: CASSYQQGLEKLFF
cdr3_nt: TGTGCCAGCAGTTACCAACAGGGTCTCGAAAAACTGTTTTTT

d_call: TRBD2
j_call: TRBJ2-5
v_call: TRBV28
clone_size: few
cdr3_aa: CASGTSGKETQYF
cdr3_nt: TGTGCCAGCGGGACTAGCGGGAAAGAGACCCAGTACTTC

d_call: -
j_call: TRBJ1-4
v_call: TRBV7-9
clone_size: -
cdr3_aa: CASSLEALRTNEKLFF
cdr3_nt: TGTGCCAGCAGCTTAGAGGCTCTTCGTACAAATGAAAAACTGTTTTTT

d_call: -
j_call: TRBJ1-2
v_call: TRBV7-2
clone_size: once
cdr3_aa: CASRPGGTSNYGYTF
cdr3_nt: TGTGCCAGCAGGCCTGGAGGGACAAGTAACTATGGCTACACCTTC

d_call: TRBD1
j_call: TRBJ1-1
v_call: TRBV20-1
clone_size: -
cdr3_aa: CSARPIPGQAEAFF
cdr3_nt: TGCAGTGCTAGACCGATTCCGGGACAGGCCGAAGCTTTCTTT

d_call: TRBD1
j_call: TRBJ2-5
v_call: TRBV6-2/TRBV6-3
clone_size: many
cdr3_aa: CASSPGTGPETQYF
cdr3_nt: TGTGCCAGCAGCCCGGGGACAGGGCCGGAGACCCAGTACTTC

d_call: -
j_call: TRBJ1-4
v_call: TRBV9
clone_size: once
cdr3_aa: CASLLRGPNEKLFF
cdr3_nt: TGTGCCAGCTTGTTGAGGGGCCCTAATGAAAAACTGTTTTTT

d_call: TRBD1
j_call: TRBJ2-4
v_call: TRBV11-2
clone_size: -
cdr3_aa: CASSQGVHPKNIQYF
cdr3_nt: TGTGCCAGCAGTCAGGGGGTCCACCCGAAAAACATTCAGTACTTC